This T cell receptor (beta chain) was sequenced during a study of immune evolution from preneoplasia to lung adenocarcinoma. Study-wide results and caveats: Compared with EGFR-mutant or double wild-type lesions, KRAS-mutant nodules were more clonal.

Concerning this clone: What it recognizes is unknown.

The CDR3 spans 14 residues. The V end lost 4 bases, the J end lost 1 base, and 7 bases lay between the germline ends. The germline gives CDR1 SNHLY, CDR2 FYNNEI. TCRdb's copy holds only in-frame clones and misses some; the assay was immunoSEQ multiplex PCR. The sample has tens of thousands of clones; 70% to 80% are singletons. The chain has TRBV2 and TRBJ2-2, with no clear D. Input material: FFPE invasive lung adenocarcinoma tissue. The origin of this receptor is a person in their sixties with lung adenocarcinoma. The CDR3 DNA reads TGTGCCAGCAGTGCCGACTGGAACACCGGGGAGCTGTTTTTT. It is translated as CASSADWNTGELFF.